The entry that follows covers one T cell receptor beta chain sequence. The assay was immunoSEQ multiplex PCR, and TCRdb's table has in-frame clones only and misses some. The repertoire holds 85,000 to 95,000 clones, with 80% to 95% as singletons. The data originate from a study of control samples from healthy donors and cancer patients. This CDR3 region has 15 residues. Germline V lookup: CDR1 MNHEY, CDR2 SMNVEV (reference sequence). The V end lost 3 bases, the J end lost 8 bases, and 16 bases lay between the germline ends. Specimen: blood. This TCR derives from a woman aged 25 to 45 in good health. The rearrangement joins TRBV27 to TRBJ1-4; the D gene is possibly TRBD1 (5 bases). The CDR3 here is CASSFNTGRSEKLFF. CDR3 coding DNA: TGTGCCAGCAGTTTTAATACAGGAAGGAGCGAAAAACTGTTTTTT.